The clone carrying this TCR beta chain showed up just a few times. CDR3 length: 15 amino acids. Original processing notes: Amplification of reference gene primers provided the estimated nucleated cell counts. Clones were read by immunoSEQ multiplex PCR, and TCRdb kept only the in-frame ones, dropping some. That table furnishes V, J and clone size, whereas the DNA furnished D and trimming. The sample has fewer than 200,000 clones; 65% to 90% are singletons. This record comes from a study of blood T cell repertoires in COVID-19. Study-wide background: In each case, the material was cDNA or gDNA derived from T cells, B-cell-depleted T cells, or PBMCs.

The clonotype was recovered from a man between 45 and 60 years old with active or convalescent COVID-19. Input material: peripheral blood. The chain links TRBV21-1 to TRBJ1-1; the table's D call, TRBD1, was not checked against the DNA. TRBV21-1 is tagged as a pseudogene. The DNA of the CDR3 is TGTGCCAGCAGCAAATGCTTCAGGTTGAACACTGAAGCTTTCTTT. Amino acids: CASSKCFRLNTEAFF.